Listed below are T cell receptor beta chains from one sample, sequenced in a study of cytomegalovirus exposure and HLA in healthy donors. The table came from immunoSEQ multiplex PCR; TCRdb's copy has only in-frame clones and leaves some out. Here the sample spans 200,000 to 250,000 clones, approximately 78% being singletons. Sample: PBMCs. Every receptor here comes from a man in his thirties or forties in good health and CMV-seronegative. Both conserved end residues are part of each CDR3. Each record gives: V gene, J gene, D gene, clone size, CDR3 DNA, CDR3 protein. D genes are given only for firm matches. Clone size appears in some rows only: once, few, many, or a class for an expanded clone.

TRBV27	TRBJ1-1	-	-	TGTGCCAGCAGGAGGAACACTGAAGCTTTCTTT	CASRRNTEAFF
TRBV4-2	TRBJ2-5	TRBD1	-	TGTGCCAGCAGCCAAGGCACAGGGGGCCCCCAAGAGACCCAGTACTTC	CASSQGTGGPQETQYF
TRBV6-4	TRBJ2-1	TRBD2	-	TGTGCCAGCAGTGTTGCGGGGGGTTGGAATGAGCAGTTCTTC	CASSVAGGWNEQFF
TRBV5-1	TRBJ2-6	-	-	TGCGCCAGCAGCTTGCGTGCAGGGGACGGGGCCAGCGTCCTGGCTTTC	CASSLRAGDGASVLAF
TRBV18	TRBJ2-1	TRBD2	-	TGTGCCAGCTCACCCAGCGGGGGGGCGAACAATGAGCAGTTCTTC	CASSPSGGANNEQFF
TRBV15	TRBJ2-3	-	-	TGTGCCACCAGCATTCAACTCGGAGATACGCAGTATTTT	CATSIQLGDTQYF
TRBV28	TRBJ1-1	TRBD1	-	TGTGCCAGCAGAGCGACCCGGGACAGGGGGCCCCGCGCTGAAGCTTTCTTT	CASRATRDRGPRAEAFF
TRBV7-2	TRBJ1-5	TRBD1	-	TGTGCCAGCAGCGCCCGACAGGGTAATCAGCCCCAGCATTTT	CASSARQGNQPQHF
TRBV2	TRBJ2-5	TRBD1	-	TGTGCCAGCAGTCGGACCGGGACAGGGCTAGAGACCCAGTACTTC	CASSRTGTGLETQYF
TRBV7-5	TRBJ2-7	-	-	TGTGCCAGCACCTACGAGCAGTACTTC	CASTYEQYF
TRBV9	TRBJ1-2	-	-	TGTGCCAGCAGCGTAGGATCGACAGAAACCTATGGCTACACCTTC	CASSVGSTETYGYTF
TRBV9	TRBJ2-3	-	-	TGTGCCAGCAGCGTAGATGATGCCCGCGGGGGCCACATTTTT	CASSVDDARGGHIF
TRBV6-5	TRBJ1-6	-	-	TGTGCCACCGGGACTGGTGATAATTCACCCCTCCACTTT	CATGTGDNSPLHF
TRBV28	TRBJ2-7	-	-	TGTGCCAGCAGTTTACTGATTGGCGGGGACTACGAGCAGTACTTC	CASSLLIGGDYEQYF
TRBV19	TRBJ2-6	-	few	TGTGCCAGTAGTAGCCCCTTCTCTGGGGCCAGCGTCCTGACTTTC	CASSSPFSGASVLTF
TRBV2	TRBJ1-2	-	-	TGTGCCAGCAGTCCCGCCCGTGAGAGCTACACCTTC	CASSPARESYTF
TRBV14	TRBJ2-4	TRBD2	once	TGTGCCAGCAGCCAAGCTTTTGGGGGGGGTCGTTCCATTCAGTACTTC	CASSQAFGGGRSIQYF
TRBV7-6	TRBJ2-7	-	-	TGTGCCAGCAGCTCACAACCTTTAAGCTCCTACGAGCAGTACTTC	CASSSQPLSSYEQYF
TRBV11-1	TRBJ2-7	TRBD1	-	TGTGCCAGCAGCCCACTAACCGGGACAGGGTCCTACGAGCAGTACTTC	CASSPLTGTGSYEQYF
TRBV21-1	TRBJ2-6	-	-	TGTGCCAGCAGCAAATTCCCGAGACAGTATTACTCTGGGGCCAGCGTCCTGACTTTC	CASSKFPRQYYSGASVLTF
TRBV28	TRBJ1-1	-	-	TGTGCCAGCAAAATTTTAACCGATACTTCGAACACTGAAGCTTTCTTT	CASKILTDTSNTEAFF
TRBV5-6	TRBJ2-7	TRBD1	-	TGTGCCAGCAGCCCACCCGGGACAGGTACCTACGAGCAGTACTTC	CASSPPGTGTYEQYF
TRBV11-2	TRBJ2-1	TRBD2	-	TGTGCCAGCAGCTCAAGCCTAGCGGGGGAGTACAATGAGCAGTTCTTC	CASSSSLAGEYNEQFF
TRBV4-1	TRBJ1-5	TRBD1	few	TGCGCCAGCAGCCGCGGACAGGCCAAACATCAGCCCCAGCATTTT	CASSRGQAKHQPQHF
TRBV19	TRBJ2-3	TRBD2	-	TGTGCCAGTAGTATGACGGGACTAGCGGCCCCTAATACGCAGTATTTT	CASSMTGLAAPNTQYF
TRBV5-6	TRBJ1-2	-	many	TGTGCCAGCAGCTTGAGAGGCGGGGCTAACTATGGCTACACCTTC	CASSLRGGANYGYTF
TRBV18	TRBJ1-6	-	-	TGTGCCAGCTCACCATGGGCAGATGAGAATTCACCCCTCCACTTT	CASSPWADENSPLHF
TRBV2	TRBJ1-2	-	-	TGTGCCAGCAGCCCGCACGGGGATTTCAGCTATGGCTACACCTTC	CASSPHGDFSYGYTF
TRBV19	TRBJ1-1	-	-	TGTGCCAGTATCGGGGGAGGTGTCACTGAAGCTTTCTTT	CASIGGGVTEAFF
TRBV28	TRBJ2-1	-	once	TGTGCCAGCAGGACGGGACATCGGATAAATGAGCAGTTCTTC	CASRTGHRINEQFF
TRBV7-8	TRBJ2-3	-	-	TGTGCCAGCAGCCGCGGGACAGCTCGCACAGATACGCAGTATTTT	CASSRGTARTDTQYF
TRBV19	TRBJ2-7	-	few	TGTGCCAGTAGTGACCAGGGCGGTTACGAGCAGTACTTC	CASSDQGGYEQYF
TRBV9	TRBJ1-2	-	-	TGTGCCAGCAGCGAGCGAACTGATACTGAACACTATGGCTACACCTTC	CASSERTDTEHYGYTF
TRBV6-5	TRBJ1-1	-	-	TGTGCCAGCAGTTACGGGGCGGGGAAGGAGAACACTGAAGCTTTCTTT	CASSYGAGKENTEAFF
TRBV2	TRBJ2-3	TRBD2	once	TGTGCCAGCAGTGTTTTCGGGGGGTTAAGCACAGATACGCAGTATTTT	CASSVFGGLSTDTQYF
TRBV6-6	TRBJ1-5	-	-	TGTGCCAGCAGTTTACACCTTCAGCCCCAGCATTTT	CASSLHLQPQHF
TRBV6-1	TRBJ1-1	-	-	TGTGCTGCCGAGGGGGTGATGAACACTGAAGCTTTCTTT	CAAEGVMNTEAFF
TRBV28	TRBJ2-3	TRBD2	-	TGTGCCTTTTCTAGCGGAGACCCAGATACGCAGTATTTT	CAFSSGDPDTQYF
TRBV5-4	TRBJ2-1	TRBD2	-	TGTGCCAGCAGCTTGCGACTAGCGGGGGGGCTGATGCAGTTCTTC	CASSLRLAGGLMQFF
TRBV7-9	TRBJ1-2	TRBD1	-	TGTGCCAGCAGCTTATCAGGGGGCGAGGATGGCTACACCTTC	CASSLSGGEDGYTF